This entry features one TCR beta chain sequence. Antigen: not known. The PCR contained 60 Vbeta and 13 Jbeta primers. Original data processing: Later analysis identified tens of millions of unique TCR beta chains, roughly 11 million shared. This table comes from immunoSEQ multiplex PCR, and its TCRdb copy is limited to in-frame clones, with some not included. The V and J calls and clone size come from that table; D and trimming were worked out from the DNA. The data show approximately 90,000 clones, roughly three quarters seen once. The CDR3 has 17 amino acids. V gave up 1 base and J gave up 4 bases; unmatched junction bases: 9. The germline CDR1 and CDR2 sequences are LGHNA and YSLEER. The data originate from a study of cytomegalovirus exposure and HLA in healthy donors. Study details: As an earlier analysis found, some 170 million T cells yielded approximately 110 million unique TCR beta sequences.

Study-wide results and caveats: Reportedly, a later analysis found an Asian-associated ancestry cluster had fewer N-insertions than the roughly 670-donor mean.

This sequence joins TRBV4-3 and TRBJ2-1, with 8 bases that match TRBD1. This receptor was identified in a woman in her thirties or forties in good health and CMV-seronegative. Material: PBMCs. The chain's CDR3 is CASSQAWSGGKYNEQFF. DNA for the CDR3: TGCGCCAGCAGCCAAGCGTGGTCAGGGGGCAAATACAATGAGCAGTTCTTC.